These T cell receptor beta chains were read from a single sample in a study of CXCR3-negative and CXCR3-positive naive CD8 T cells. TCRdb reprocessed the 5' RACE reads, with one entry per CDR3 protein and no DNA. The sample spans 140,000 to 150,000 distinct CDR3 sequences; the ten largest clones claim about 0.27%. The material sequenced was naive CXCR3+ CD8+ T cells from blood. The receptor source for this set is a human donor in good health. Some clones in this sample may be carry-over from other donors' samples. CDR3s include the opening cysteine and the closing phenylalanine or tryptophan.

TRBJ1-1 | TRBV15 | CATSRGLYTEAFF
TRBJ2-1 | TRBV2 | CASPPPAAVDEQFF
TRBJ2-1 | TRBV3-1 | CASSQVSRIRSYNEQFF
TRBJ2-1 | TRBV7-9 | CASSPMTRGYNEQFF
TRBJ2-1 | TRBV30 | CAWSDPPGTGRLNEQFF
TRBJ1-3 | TRBV9 | CASSVEGTDGNTIYF
TRBJ1-1 | TRBV29-1 | CSVEEAGGTEAFF
TRBJ2-3 | TRBV29-1 | CSVDQGQNIPSTDTQYF
TRBJ2-1 | TRBV29-1 | CSVRTSSYNEQFF
TRBJ2-6 | TRBV7-9 | CASSLVGLTISGANVLTF
TRBJ2-3 | TRBV10-3 | CAISETSGSADTQYF
TRBJ2-7 | TRBV7-6 | CASIPMGSDEQYF
TRBJ2-2 | TRBV7-9 | CASSPQEVDPTGELFF
TRBJ2-1 | TRBV12-3/TRBV12-4 | CASSTGSSYNEQFF
TRBJ1-5 | TRBV5-1 | CASSPDRSGQPQHF
TRBJ1-4 | TRBV29-1 | CSGRGDGANEKLFF
TRBJ2-1 | TRBV5-1 | CASSLVAVHNEQFF
TRBJ1-1 | TRBV5-5 | CASSLSGIEVLFEEDTEAFF
TRBJ1-5 | TRBV3-1 | CASSQARVFQPQHF
TRBJ2-3 | TRBV28 | CASTLGAGSDTQYF
TRBJ1-3 | TRBV14 | CASTQAGNTIYF
TRBJ1-1 | TRBV7-8 | CASSLAYRGEAFF
TRBJ2-1 | TRBV7-2 | CASSLVGGALRNEQFF
TRBJ2-7 | TRBV27 | CASSLSTPAGYEQYF
TRBJ2-2 | TRBV7-6 | CASSLRPPDGELFF
TRBJ2-7 | TRBV27 | CASAKDRDESEQYF
TRBJ1-1 | TRBV14 | CASSYYSGPKDTEAFF
TRBJ2-1 | TRBV7-8 | CASSLATSGRGEQFF
TRBJ2-7 | TRBV20-1 | CSAQDREAYEQYF
TRBJ2-1 | TRBV29-1 | CSVDPAGVYNEQFF
TRBJ1-5 | TRBV7-9 | CASSSTGLKESNQPQHF
TRBJ2-2 | TRBV11-3 | CASSLGGVITGELFF
TRBJ2-6 | TRBV7-6 | CASSPPGDGTGALGGANVLTF
TRBJ2-1 | TRBV29-1 | CSVEPATSGRDNEQFF
TRBJ1-2 | TRBV4-2 | CASSPNQEKVANGYTF
TRBJ2-7 | TRBV5-4 | CASSPETTSEQYF
TRBJ2-7 | TRBV30 | CAWSPGQGPYEQYF
TRBJ1-2 | TRBV7-9 | CASSLGSGRGYTF
TRBJ2-1 | TRBV27 | CASSLSRVGDRGTYNEQFF
TRBJ1-5 | TRBV7-9 | CASSLGGLGDHRPQHF
TRBJ1-2 | TRBV29-1 | CSVDRGAGMDGYTF
TRBJ2-3 | TRBV4-1 | CASSQDRLAGLTDTQYF
TRBJ2-7 | TRBV29-1 | CSVVPGQGVTGAYEQYF
TRBJ2-7 | TRBV7-9 | CASSTMGGASYEQYF
TRBJ2-7 | TRBV5-1 | CASSPRGTGGVYEQYF
TRBJ2-5 | TRBV18 | CASSPPRDFHGETQYF